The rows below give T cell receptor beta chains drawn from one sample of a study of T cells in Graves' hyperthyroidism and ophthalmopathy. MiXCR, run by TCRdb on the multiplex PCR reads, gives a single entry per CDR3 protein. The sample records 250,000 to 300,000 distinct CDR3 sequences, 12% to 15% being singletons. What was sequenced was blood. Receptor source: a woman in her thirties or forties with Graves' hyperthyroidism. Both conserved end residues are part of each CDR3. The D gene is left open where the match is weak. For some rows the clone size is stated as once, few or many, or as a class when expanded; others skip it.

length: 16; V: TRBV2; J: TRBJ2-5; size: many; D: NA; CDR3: CASRRPVSRGEETQYF; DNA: TGTGCCAGCAGACGTCCCGTCTCTAGGGGCGAAGAGACCCAGTACTTC
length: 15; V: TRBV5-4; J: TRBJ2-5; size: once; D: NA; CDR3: CASTQMQKGGETQYF; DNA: TGTGCCAGCACCCAAATGCAAAAAGGTGGAGAGACCCAGTACTTC
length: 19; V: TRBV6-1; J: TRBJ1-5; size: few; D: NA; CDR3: CASAKTRTSLFAGNQPQHF; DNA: TGTGCCAGCGCAAAAACGCGGACGAGTCTCTTCGCTGGCAATCAGCCCCAGCATTTT
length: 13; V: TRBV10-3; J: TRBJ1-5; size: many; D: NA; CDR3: CAISESLNQPQHF; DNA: TGTGCCATCAGTGAGTCGCTGAATCAGCCCCAGCATTTT
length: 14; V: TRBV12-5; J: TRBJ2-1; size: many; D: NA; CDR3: CASGLGTVHNEQFF; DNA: TGTGCTAGTGGTTTGGGAACAGTGCACAATGAGCAGTTCTTC
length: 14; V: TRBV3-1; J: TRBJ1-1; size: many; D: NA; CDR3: CASSQDPGDPEAFF; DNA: TGTGCCAGCAGCCAAGATCCGGGGGATCCTGAAGCTTTCTTT
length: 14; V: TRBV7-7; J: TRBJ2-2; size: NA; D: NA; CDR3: CASSLDTYTGELFF; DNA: TGTGCTAGCAGCTTAGACACGTACACCGGGGAGCTGTTTTTT
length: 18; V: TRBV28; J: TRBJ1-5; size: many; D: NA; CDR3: CASSFRGSVFYSNQPQHF; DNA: TGTGCCAGCAGTTTTAGAGGGTCCGTCTTTTATAGCAATCAGCCCCAGCATTTT
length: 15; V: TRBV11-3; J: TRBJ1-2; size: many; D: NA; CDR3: CASSSRDNEDYGYTF; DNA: TGTGCCAGCAGCTCCCGGGACAACGAGGACTATGGCTACACCTTC
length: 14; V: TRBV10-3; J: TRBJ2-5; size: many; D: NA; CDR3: CAISAWQGGETQYF; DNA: TGTGCCATCAGTGCTTGGCAGGGAGGAGAGACCCAGTACTTC
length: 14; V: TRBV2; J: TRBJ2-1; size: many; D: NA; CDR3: CASSGIEHYNEQFF; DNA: TGTGCCAGCTCGGGAATAGAGCACTACAATGAGCAGTTCTTC
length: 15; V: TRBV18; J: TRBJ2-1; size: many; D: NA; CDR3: CASSLTPPFYNEQFF; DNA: TGTGCCAGCTCACTTACGCCTCCATTCTACAATGAGCAGTTCTTC
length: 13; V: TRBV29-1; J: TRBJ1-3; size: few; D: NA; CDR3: CSVGSGSGNTIYF; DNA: TGCAGCGTTGGCAGTGGTTCTGGAAACACCATATATTTT
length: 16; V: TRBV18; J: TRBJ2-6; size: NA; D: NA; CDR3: CASSPIPVAGANVLTF; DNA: TGTGCCAGCTCACCAATCCCGGTGGCTGGGGCCAACGTCCTGACTTTC
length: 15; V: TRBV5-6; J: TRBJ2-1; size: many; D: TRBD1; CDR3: CASSSGTGRFNEQFF; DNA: TGTGCCAGCAGCTCCGGGACAGGGCGTTTCAATGAGCAGTTCTTC
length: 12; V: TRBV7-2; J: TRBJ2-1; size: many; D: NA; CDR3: CASSFSGHEQFF; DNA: TGTGCCAGCAGCTTTAGTGGCCATGAGCAGTTCTTC
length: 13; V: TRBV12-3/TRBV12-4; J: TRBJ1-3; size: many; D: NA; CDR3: CASVGESGNTIYF; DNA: TGTGCCAGCGTGGGGGAATCTGGAAACACCATATATTTT
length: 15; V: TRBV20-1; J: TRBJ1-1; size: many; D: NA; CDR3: CSARGGDRLNTEAFF; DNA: TGCAGTGCTAGAGGGGGAGATCGCTTGAACACTGAAGCTTTCTTT
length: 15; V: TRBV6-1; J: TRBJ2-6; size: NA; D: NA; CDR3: CASSVWNTGANVLTF; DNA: TGTGCCAGCTCGGTTTGGAACACAGGGGCCAACGTCCTGACTTTC
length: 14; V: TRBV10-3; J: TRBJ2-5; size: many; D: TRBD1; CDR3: CAISETTGAETQYF; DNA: TGTGCCATCAGTGAGACTACAGGGGCGGAGACCCAGTACTTC
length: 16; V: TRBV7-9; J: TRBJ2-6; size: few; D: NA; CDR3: CASSLGGRPGANVLTF; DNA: TGTGCCAGCAGCTTGGGGGGGCGTCCTGGGGCCAACGTCCTGACTTTC
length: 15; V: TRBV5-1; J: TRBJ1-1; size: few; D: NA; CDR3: CASRGTGQANTEAFF; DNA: TGCGCCAGCAGGGGGACCGGGCAGGCGAACACTGAAGCTTTCTTT
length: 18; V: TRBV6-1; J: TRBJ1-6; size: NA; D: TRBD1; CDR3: CASAQRDRSSSYNSPLHF; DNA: TGTGCCAGCGCTCAACGGGACAGATCGAGCTCCTATAATTCACCCCTCCACTTT
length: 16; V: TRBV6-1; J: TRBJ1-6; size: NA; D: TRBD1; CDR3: CASSRQGGSYNSPLHF; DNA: TGTGCCAGCAGTCGACAGGGCGGCTCCTATAATTCACCCCTCCACTTT
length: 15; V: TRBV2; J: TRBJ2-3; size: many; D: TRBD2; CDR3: CASSDGLAGADTQYF; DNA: TGTGCCAGCAGCGACGGACTAGCGGGAGCAGATACGCAGTATTTT